The clone carrying this T cell receptor beta chain was detected only a few times. In building TCR beta libraries, iRepertoire HTBI primers were used together with Arm-PCR of CDR3 regions. TCRdb fed the multiplex PCR reads into MiXCR, producing one record per CDR3 protein. In the table there are 400,000 to 500,000 distinct CDR3 sequences, about a fifth of which are singletons. The sample comes from a study of regulatory T cells in long-lasting Graves disease. Indicated time point: persistent/refractory GD, antithyroid drugs over 5 years with positive TRAb. Extracted RNA from PBMCs served as the source of the TCR library. The receptor was derived from a female donor with Graves disease. Sample: peripheral blood mononuclear cells (PBMCs), taken when the disease was refractory, from a patient treated with antithyroid drugs.

The CDR3 DNA is TGTGCCAGCAGTATCCAGGGGGCAAGCAATCAGCCCCAGCATTTT. Translated: CASSIQGASNQPQHF. The rearrangement uses TRBV27 and TRBJ1-5; 8 nucleotides agree with TRBD1. This CDR3 comprises 15 residues. The germline V gene has CDR1 MNHEY and CDR2 SMNVEV (reference sequence). Trimming at V came to 5 bases and at J to 1 base, leaving 4 bases not matched to a gene.